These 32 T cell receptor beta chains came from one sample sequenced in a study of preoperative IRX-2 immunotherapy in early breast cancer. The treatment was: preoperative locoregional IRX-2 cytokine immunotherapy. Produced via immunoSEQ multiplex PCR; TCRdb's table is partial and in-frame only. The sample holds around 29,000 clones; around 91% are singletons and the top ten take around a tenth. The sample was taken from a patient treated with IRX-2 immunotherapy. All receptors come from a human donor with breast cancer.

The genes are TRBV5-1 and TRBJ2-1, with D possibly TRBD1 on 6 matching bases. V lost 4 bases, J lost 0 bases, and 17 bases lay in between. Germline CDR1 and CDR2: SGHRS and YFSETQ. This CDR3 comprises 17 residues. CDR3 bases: TGCGCCAGCAGCGAAAACAGGGAAGGCCTCTCCTACAATGAGCAGTTCTTC. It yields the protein CASSENREGLSYNEQFF.

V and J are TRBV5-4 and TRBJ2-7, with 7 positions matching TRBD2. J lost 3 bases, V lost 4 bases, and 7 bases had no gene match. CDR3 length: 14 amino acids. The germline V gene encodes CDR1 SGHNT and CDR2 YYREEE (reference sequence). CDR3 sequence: CASSPGGWVYEQYF. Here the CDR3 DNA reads TGTGCCAGCAGCCCGGGAGGATGGGTCTACGAGCAGTACTTC. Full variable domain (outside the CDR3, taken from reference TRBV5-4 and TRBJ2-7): ETGVTQSPTHLIKTRGQQVTLRCSSQSGHNTVSWYQQALGQGPQFIFQYYREEENGRGNFPPRFSGLQFPNYSSELNVNALELDDSALYLCASSPGGWVYEQYFGPGTRLTVT.

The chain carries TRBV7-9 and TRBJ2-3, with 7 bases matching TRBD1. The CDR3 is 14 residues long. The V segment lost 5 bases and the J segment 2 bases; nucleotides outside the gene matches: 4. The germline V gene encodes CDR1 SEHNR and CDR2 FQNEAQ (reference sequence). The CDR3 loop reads CASSLTGVTDTQYF. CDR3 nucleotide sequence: TGTGCCAGCAGCCTCACAGGGGTCACAGATACGCAGTATTTT.

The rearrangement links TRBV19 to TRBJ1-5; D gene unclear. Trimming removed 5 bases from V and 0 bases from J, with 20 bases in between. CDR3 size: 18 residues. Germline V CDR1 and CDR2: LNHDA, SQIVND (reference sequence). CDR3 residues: CASSVGEPALYSNQPQHF. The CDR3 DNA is TGTGCCAGTAGTGTCGGGGAGCCAGCGCTTTATAGCAATCAGCCCCAGCATTTT. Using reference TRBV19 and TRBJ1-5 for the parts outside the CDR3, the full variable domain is DGGITQSPKYLFRKEGQNVTLSCEQNLNHDAMYWYRQDPGQGLRLIYYSQIVNDFQKGDIAEGYSVSREKKESFPLTVTSAQKNPTAFYLCASSVGEPALYSNQPQHFGDGTRLSIL.

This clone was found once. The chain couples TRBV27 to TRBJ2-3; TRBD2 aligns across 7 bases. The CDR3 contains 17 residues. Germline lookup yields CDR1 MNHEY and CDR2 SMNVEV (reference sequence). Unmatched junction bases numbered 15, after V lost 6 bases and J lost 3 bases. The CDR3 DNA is TGTGCCAGCAGCCCCAGGAGCCCAGCGGGACCGACAGATACGCAGTATTTT. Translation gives CASSPRSPAGPTDTQYF.

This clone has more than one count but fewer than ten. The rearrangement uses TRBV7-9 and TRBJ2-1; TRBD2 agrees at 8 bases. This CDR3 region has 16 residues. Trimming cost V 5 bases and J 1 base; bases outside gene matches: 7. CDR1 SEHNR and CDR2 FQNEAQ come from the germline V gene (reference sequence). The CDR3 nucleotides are TGTGCCAGCAGCCCCCGAGGACTAGCTTCCTACAATGAGCAGTTCTTC. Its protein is CASSPRGLASYNEQFF.

The CDR3 coding sequence is TGTGCCAGCAGCCGGGACAGGGACGAGCAGTTCTTC. Amino acids: CASSRDRDEQFF. The chain recombines TRBV5-4 with TRBJ2-1; 9 bases match TRBD1. Germline CDR1 SGHNT, CDR2 YYREEE (reference sequence). The J segment lost 10 bases and the V segment lost 4 bases, leaving 3 bases of the junction unmatched. This CDR3 spans 12 amino acids.

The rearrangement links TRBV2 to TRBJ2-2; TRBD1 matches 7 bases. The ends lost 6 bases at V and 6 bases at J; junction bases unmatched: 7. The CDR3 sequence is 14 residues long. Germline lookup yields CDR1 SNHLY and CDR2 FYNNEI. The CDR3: CASSRQGGSGELFF. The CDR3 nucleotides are TGTGCCAGCAGCCGACAGGGTGGGTCCGGGGAGCTGTTTTTT.

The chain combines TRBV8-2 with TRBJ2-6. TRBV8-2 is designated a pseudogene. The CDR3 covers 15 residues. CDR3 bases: TGTGGCACTCAAATAACACAAAGTCGGGCCAACGTCCCGACTTTC. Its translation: CGTQITQSRANVPTF.

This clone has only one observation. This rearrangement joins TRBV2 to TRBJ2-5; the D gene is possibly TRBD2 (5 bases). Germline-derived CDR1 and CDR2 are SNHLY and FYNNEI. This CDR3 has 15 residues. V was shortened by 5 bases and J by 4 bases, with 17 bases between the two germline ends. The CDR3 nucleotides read TGTGCCAGCAGTTTGGACTTTCTGGCAGGAGAGACCCAGTACTTC. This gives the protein CASSLDFLAGETQYF.

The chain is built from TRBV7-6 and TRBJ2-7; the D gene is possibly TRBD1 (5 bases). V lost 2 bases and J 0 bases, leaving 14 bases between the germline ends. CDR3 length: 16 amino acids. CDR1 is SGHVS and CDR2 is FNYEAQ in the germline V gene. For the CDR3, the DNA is TGTGCCAGCAGCTTATCTTGGCAGGGTAGCTCCTACGAGCAGTACTTC. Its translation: CASSLSWQGSSYEQYF.

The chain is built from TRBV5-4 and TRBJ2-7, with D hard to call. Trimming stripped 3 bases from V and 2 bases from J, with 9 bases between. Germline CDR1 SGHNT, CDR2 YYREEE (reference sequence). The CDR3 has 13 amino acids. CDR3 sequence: CASSWAGTYEQYF. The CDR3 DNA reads TGTGCCAGCAGCTGGGCTGGTACCTACGAGCAGTACTTC. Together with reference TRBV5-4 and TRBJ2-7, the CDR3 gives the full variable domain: ETGVTQSPTHLIKTRGQQVTLRCSSQSGHNTVSWYQQALGQGPQFIFQYYREEENGRGNFPPRFSGLQFPNYSSELNVNALELDDSALYLCASSWAGTYEQYFGPGTRLTVT.

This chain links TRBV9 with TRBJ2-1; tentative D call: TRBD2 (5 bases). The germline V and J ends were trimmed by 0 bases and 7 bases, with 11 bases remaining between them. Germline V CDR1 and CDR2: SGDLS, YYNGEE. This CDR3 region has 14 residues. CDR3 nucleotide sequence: TGTGCCAGCAGCGTAGCTGAGGAGGATAATGAGCAGTTCTTC. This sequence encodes CASSVAEEDNEQFF.

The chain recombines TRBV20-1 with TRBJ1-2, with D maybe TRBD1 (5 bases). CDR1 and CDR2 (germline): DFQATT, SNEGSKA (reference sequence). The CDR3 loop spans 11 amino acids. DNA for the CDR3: TGCAGCGTTACATCGGGGGGGAGCGACACCTTC. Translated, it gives CSVTSGGSDTF.

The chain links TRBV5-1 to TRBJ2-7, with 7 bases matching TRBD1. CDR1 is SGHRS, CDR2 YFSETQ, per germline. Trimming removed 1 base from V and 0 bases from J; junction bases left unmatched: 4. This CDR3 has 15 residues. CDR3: CASSLMQGVSYEQYF. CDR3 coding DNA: TGCGCCAGCAGCTTGATGCAGGGGGTCTCCTACGAGCAGTACTTC.

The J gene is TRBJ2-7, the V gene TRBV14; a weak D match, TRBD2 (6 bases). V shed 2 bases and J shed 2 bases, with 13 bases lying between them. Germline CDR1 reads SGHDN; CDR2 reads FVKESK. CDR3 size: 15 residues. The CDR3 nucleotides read TGTGCCAGCAGCCAACCGGGCGGGGCTCCCTACGAGCAGTACTTC. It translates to CASSQPGGAPYEQYF.

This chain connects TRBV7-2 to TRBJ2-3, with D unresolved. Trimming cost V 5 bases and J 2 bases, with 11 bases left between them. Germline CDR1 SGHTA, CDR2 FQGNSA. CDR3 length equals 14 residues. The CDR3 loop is CASSPPPNTDTQYF. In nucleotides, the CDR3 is TGTGCCAGCAGCCCTCCCCCAAACACAGATACGCAGTATTTT.

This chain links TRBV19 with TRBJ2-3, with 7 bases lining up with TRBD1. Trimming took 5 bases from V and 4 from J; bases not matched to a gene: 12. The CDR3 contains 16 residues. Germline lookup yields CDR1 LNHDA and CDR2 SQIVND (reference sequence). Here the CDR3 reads CASSRDRVVPADTQYF. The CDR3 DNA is TGTGCCAGTAGTCGAGACAGGGTGGTCCCCGCAGATACGCAGTATTTT.

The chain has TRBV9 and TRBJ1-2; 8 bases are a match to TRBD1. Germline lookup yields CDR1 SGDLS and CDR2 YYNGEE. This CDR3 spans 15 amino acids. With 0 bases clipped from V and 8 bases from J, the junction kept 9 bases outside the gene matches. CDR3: CASSVGAGGTEGYTF. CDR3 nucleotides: TGTGCCAGCAGCGTAGGGGCAGGGGGCACGGAGGGCTACACCTTC.

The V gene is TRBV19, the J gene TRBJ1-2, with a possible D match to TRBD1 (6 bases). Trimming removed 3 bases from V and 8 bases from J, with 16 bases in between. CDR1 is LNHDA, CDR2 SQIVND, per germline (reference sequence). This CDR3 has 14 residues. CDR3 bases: TGTGCCAGTAGTATTCCGGGGGCGCCTGAAGGCTACACCTTC. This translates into CASSIPGAPEGYTF.

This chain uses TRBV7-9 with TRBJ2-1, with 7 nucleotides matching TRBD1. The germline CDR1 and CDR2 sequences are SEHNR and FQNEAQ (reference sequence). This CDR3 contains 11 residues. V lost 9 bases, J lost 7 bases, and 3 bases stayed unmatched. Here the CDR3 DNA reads TGTGCCAGTACAGGGGCTAATGAGCAGTTCTTC. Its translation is CASTGANEQFF.

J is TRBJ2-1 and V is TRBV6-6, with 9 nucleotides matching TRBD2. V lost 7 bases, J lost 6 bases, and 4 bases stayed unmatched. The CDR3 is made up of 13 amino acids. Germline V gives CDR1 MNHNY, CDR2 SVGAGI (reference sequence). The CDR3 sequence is CASKGSGSNEQFF. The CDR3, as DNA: TGTGCCAGCAAAGGTAGCGGGAGCAATGAGCAGTTCTTC.

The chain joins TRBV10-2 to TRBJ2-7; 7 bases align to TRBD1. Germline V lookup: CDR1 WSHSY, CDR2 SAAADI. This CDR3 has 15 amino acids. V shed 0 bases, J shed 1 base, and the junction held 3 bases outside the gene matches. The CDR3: CASSESTGISYEQYF. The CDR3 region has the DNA TGCGCCAGCAGTGAGTCGACAGGGATTTCCTACGAGCAGTACTTC.

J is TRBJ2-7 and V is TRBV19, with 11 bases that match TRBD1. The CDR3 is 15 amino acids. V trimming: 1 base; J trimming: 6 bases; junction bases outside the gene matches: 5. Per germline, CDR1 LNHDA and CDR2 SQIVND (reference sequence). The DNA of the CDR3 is TGTGCCAGTAGTATAGGAGGACAGGGGGCGAGCGAGCAGTACTTC. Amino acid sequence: CASSIGGQGASEQYF.

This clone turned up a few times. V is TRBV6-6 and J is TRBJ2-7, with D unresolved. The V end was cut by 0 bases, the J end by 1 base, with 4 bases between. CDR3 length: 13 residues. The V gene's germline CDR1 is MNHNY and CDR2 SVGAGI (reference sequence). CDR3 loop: CASSYSDSYEQYF. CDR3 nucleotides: TGTGCCAGCAGTTACTCGGATTCCTACGAGCAGTACTTC.

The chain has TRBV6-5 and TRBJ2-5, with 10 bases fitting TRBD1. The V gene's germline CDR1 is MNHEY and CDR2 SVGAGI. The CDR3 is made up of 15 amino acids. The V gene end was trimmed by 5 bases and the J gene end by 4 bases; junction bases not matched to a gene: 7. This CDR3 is CASSRGTGASETQYF. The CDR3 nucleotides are TGTGCCAGCAGTCGAGGGACAGGGGCATCAGAGACCCAGTACTTC.

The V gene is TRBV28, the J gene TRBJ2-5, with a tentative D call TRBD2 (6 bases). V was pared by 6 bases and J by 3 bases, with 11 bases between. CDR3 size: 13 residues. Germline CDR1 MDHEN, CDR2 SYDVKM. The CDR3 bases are TGTGCCAGCAGGGAGCCGGGAGAAGAGACCCAGTACTTC. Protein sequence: CASREPGEETQYF. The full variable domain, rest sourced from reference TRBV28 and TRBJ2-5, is DVKVTQSSRYLVKRTGEKVFLECVQDMDHENMFWYRQDPGLGLRLIYFSYDVKMKEKGDIPEGYSVSREKKERFSLILESASTNQTSMYLCASREPGEETQYFGPGTRLLVL.

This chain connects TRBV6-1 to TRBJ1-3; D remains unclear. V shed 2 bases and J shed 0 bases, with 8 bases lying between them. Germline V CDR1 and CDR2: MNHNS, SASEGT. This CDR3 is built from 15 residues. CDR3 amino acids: CASSEWLYSGNTIYF. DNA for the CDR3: TGTGCCAGCAGTGAATGGTTATACTCTGGAAACACCATATATTTT.

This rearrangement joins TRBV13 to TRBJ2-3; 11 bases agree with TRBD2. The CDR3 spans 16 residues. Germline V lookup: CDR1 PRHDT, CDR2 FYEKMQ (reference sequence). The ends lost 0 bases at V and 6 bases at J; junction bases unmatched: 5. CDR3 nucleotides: TGTGCCAGCAGCTTAGGCCTAGCGGGGGGCGAGGATACGCAGTATTTT. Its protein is CASSLGLAGGEDTQYF.

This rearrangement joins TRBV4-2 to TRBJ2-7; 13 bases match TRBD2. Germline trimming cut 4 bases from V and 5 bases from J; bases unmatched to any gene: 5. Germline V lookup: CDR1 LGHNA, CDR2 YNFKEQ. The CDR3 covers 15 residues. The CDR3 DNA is TGTGCCAGCAGCCCGGGACTAGCGGGATCCCACGAGCAGTACTTC. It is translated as CASSPGLAGSHEQYF.

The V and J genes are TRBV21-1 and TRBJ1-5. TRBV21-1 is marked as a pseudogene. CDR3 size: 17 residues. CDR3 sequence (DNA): TGTGCCAGCAGCAAAGGATTTGGGGACTATAGCAATCAGCCCCAGCATTTT. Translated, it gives CASSKGFGDYSNQPQHF.

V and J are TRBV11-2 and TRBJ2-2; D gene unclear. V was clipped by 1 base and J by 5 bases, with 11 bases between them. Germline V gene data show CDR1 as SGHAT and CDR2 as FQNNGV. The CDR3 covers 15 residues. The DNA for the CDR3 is TGTGCCAGCAGCTTAGCCGGGCCCCAAACCGGGGAGCTGTTTTTT. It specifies CASSLAGPQTGELFF. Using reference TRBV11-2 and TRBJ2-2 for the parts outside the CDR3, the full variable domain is EAGVAQSPRYKIIEKRQSVAFWCNPISGHATLYWYQQILGQGPKLLIQFQNNGVVDDSQLPKDRFSAERLKGVDSTLKIQPAKLEDSAVYLCASSLAGPQTGELFFGEGSRLTVL.